A single sample gave rise to the 9 T cell receptor beta chains below, sequenced in a study of cytomegalovirus exposure and HLA in healthy donors. Primers included in the PCR were 60 Vbeta and 13 Jbeta primers. Sequencing used immunoSEQ multiplex PCR; TCRdb keeps in-frame clones, though not all of them. The table has some 200,000 clones, about three quarters seen once. The sequencing sample was made of PBMCs. The receptor source for this set is a female donor in good health and CMV-seronegative.

The rearrangement links TRBV5-4 to TRBJ1-2, with a tentative D call TRBD1 (5 bases). This CDR3 has 18 residues. Looked up from germline, CDR1 is SGHNT and CDR2 is YYREEE (reference sequence). Trimming removed 0 bases from V and 5 bases from J, with 23 bases in between. CDR3 nucleotides: TGTGCCAGCAGCTTGGGGGTGGTGGCAAGAGGAGGGGAATATGGCTACACCTTC. As protein: CASSLGVVARGGEYGYTF.

The genes are TRBV28 and TRBJ1-1; D is possibly TRBD1 (6 bases). The ends were cut back, 4 bases at V and 5 bases at J, with 14 bases in the middle. Germline-derived CDR1 and CDR2 are MDHEN and SYDVKM. The CDR3 spans 14 residues. The CDR3 here is CASSSSRGWTEAFF. The CDR3 bases are TGTGCCAGCAGTTCGTCCAGGGGTTGGACTGAAGCTTTCTTT.

CDR3 nucleotide sequence: TGCGCCAGCAGACCGGACAGTTCGAATGAAAAACTGTTTTTT. Translation: CASRPDSSNEKLFF. The genes are TRBV5-1 and TRBJ1-4; TRBD1 might be the D (6 bases). The germline V gene has CDR1 SGHRS and CDR2 YFSETQ. Trimming left V 5 bases short and J 5 bases short, with 13 bases between. This CDR3 spans 14 amino acids.

This sequence joins TRBV2 and TRBJ2-2; a possible D gene is TRBD2 (5 bases). The germline gives CDR1 SNHLY, CDR2 FYNNEI. The CDR3 length is 14 residues. Trimming took off 8 bases at V and 0 bases at J, with 10 bases between the two ends. DNA of the CDR3: TGTGCCAGCTTGGGCGGGTCGAACACCGGGGAGCTGTTTTTT. Translating gives CASLGGSNTGELFF.

V gene TRBV9 combines with J gene TRBJ1-1; no firm D call. Trimming shortened V by 4 bases and J by 0 bases, and 7 bases separated the two germline ends. Germline assignment: CDR1 SGDLS and CDR2 YYNGEE. The CDR3 runs to 13 residues. The CDR3 reads CASSIGLNTEAFF. The CDR3 DNA reads TGTGCCAGCAGCATCGGGTTGAACACTGAAGCTTTCTTT.

The genes are TRBV19 and TRBJ2-1; D perhaps matches TRBD1 (6 bases). Trimming pared 7 bases from V and 3 bases from J, leaving 16 bases between. From germline, CDR1 is LNHDA and CDR2 SQIVND (reference sequence). The CDR3 is 15 residues long. The CDR3 DNA is TGTGCCAGTACCCCGGGACATGGGCTCTACAATGAGCAGTTCTTC. Translating gives CASTPGHGLYNEQFF.

The chain couples TRBV6-6 to TRBJ1-1; D gene unclear. The germline V gene encodes CDR1 MNHNY and CDR2 SVGAGI (reference sequence). V was clipped by 2 bases and J by 5 bases, with 12 bases between them. This CDR3 contains 14 residues. CDR3 sequence reads: CASSYEGGWTEAFF. The DNA for the CDR3 is TGTGCCAGCAGTTACGAGGGCGGATGGACTGAAGCTTTCTTT.

This clone is a singleton in its sample. The rearrangement uses TRBV28 and TRBJ2-1; D is ambiguous. This CDR3 contains 10 residues. The germline V gene has CDR1 MDHEN and CDR2 SYDVKM. V lost 10 bases, J lost 8 bases, and 9 bases lay in between. CDR3 nucleotide sequence: TGTGCCACCCTATCCCATGAGCAGTTCTTC. It encodes CATLSHEQFF.

The chain recombines TRBV29-1 with TRBJ1-4, with 7 bases that match TRBD1. There are 13 residues in the CDR3. The V gene's germline CDR1 is SQVTM and CDR2 ANQGSEA. The trim removed 4 bases at V and 8 bases at J, leaving 7 bases unmatched. The CDR3 coding sequence is TGCAGCGTTGGAGAGACAGGGCACGAAAAACTGTTTTTT. This gives the protein CSVGETGHEKLFF. Based on the CDR3 plus reference TRBV29-1 and TRBJ1-4, the full variable domain is SAVISQKPSRDICQRGTSLTIQCQVDSQVTMMFWYRQQPGQSLTLIATANQGSEATYESGFVIDKFPISRPNLTFSTLTVSNMSPEDSSIYLCSVGETGHEKLFFGSGTQLSVL.